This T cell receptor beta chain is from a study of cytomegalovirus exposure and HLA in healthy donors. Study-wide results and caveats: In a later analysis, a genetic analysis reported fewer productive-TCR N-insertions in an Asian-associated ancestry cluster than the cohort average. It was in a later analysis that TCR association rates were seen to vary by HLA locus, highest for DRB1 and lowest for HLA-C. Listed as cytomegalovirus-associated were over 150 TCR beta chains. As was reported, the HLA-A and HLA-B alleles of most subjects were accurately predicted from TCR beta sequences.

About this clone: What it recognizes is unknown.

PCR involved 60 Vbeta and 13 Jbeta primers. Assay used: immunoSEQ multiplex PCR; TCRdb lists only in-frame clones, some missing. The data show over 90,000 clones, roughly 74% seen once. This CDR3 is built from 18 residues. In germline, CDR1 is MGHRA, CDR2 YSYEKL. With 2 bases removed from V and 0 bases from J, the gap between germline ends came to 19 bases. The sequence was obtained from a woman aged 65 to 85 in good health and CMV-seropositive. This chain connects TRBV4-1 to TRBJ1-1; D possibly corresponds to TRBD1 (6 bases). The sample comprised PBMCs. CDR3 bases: TGCGCCAGCAGCCAAAGATTACTATCGGGACAAATGAACACTGAAGCTTTCTTT. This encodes CASSQRLLSGQMNTEAFF.